The next 11 T cell receptor beta chains were all read from a single sample in a study of cytomegalovirus exposure and HLA in healthy donors. PCR used 60 Vbeta primers and 13 Jbeta primers. The data were produced by immunoSEQ multiplex PCR, yet TCRdb's version contains in-frame clones alone and is incomplete. The repertoire has some 120,000 clones, 60% to 85% of them found once; the top ten carry about 1.6%. Sequenced: PBMCs. Receptors originate from a woman younger than 35 in good health and CMV-seronegative.

The CDR3 sequence: CASSSQYNSNQPQHF. Here the CDR3 DNA reads TGTGCCAGCAGCTCCCAGTATAATAGCAATCAGCCCCAGCATTTT. The V and J genes are TRBV5-8 and TRBJ1-5; D call uncertain. The CDR3 loop spans 15 amino acids. V was trimmed by 3 bases and J by 0 bases, leaving 10 bases between them. Germline V lookup: CDR1 SGHTS, CDR2 YDEGEE.

This clone was observed a few times. This rearrangement joins TRBV13 to TRBJ1-2; maybe TRBD1 (6 bases). Germline lookup yields CDR1 PRHDT and CDR2 FYEKMQ (reference sequence). Trimming removed 3 bases from V and 8 bases from J, with 22 bases in between. The CDR3 is 16 amino acids. The CDR3 loop is CASSFGASGGMQGYTF. For the CDR3, the DNA is TGTGCCAGCAGCTTCGGAGCCTCGGGGGGCATGCAGGGCTACACCTTC.

This chain links TRBV30 with TRBJ2-3, with D unclear. The germline gives CDR1 GTSNPN, CDR2 SVGIG (reference sequence). The V gene lost 2 bases and the J gene lost 6 bases, with 9 bases spanning the gap. The CDR3 runs to 12 residues. The CDR3 spells CAWSPRFDTQYF. The CDR3 DNA follows: TGTGCCTGGAGTCCGAGGTTTGATACGCAGTATTTT.

This clone was seen more than once but under ten times. This chain joins TRBV7-8 and TRBJ2-5; no reliable D call. The CDR3 is made up of 14 amino acids. Germline V gives CDR1 SGHVS, CDR2 FQNEAQ. V was pared by 0 bases and J by 7 bases, with 12 bases between. The DNA for the CDR3 is TGTGCCAGCAGCTTAGCGTTTGAGGATGTGACCCAGTACTTC. Translated: CASSLAFEDVTQYF.

This clone was counted a few times. The CDR3 is CAISESRHSSRTYGYTF. CDR3 DNA: TGTGCCATCAGTGAGTCCAGACACTCGTCCCGGACATATGGCTACACCTTC. J is TRBJ1-2 and V is TRBV10-3; D is perhaps TRBD1 (5 bases). The CDR3 is 17 residues long. V was pared by 0 bases and J by 5 bases, with 19 bases between. CDR1 is ENHRY and CDR2 is SYGVKD in the germline V gene.

This clone is a singleton in its sample. The chain has TRBV6-1 and TRBJ1-5; D uncertain. Germline-derived CDR1 and CDR2 are MNHNS and SASEGT. The CDR3 has 11 residues. The V gene lost 8 bases and the J gene lost 4 bases, with 6 bases spanning the gap. For the CDR3, the DNA is TGTGCCAGCCAGAAGAATCAGCCCCAGCATTTT. Encoded protein: CASQKNQPQHF.

The chain has TRBV4-1 and TRBJ1-5; perhaps TRBD1 as D (6 bases). The ends were cut back, 4 bases at V and 6 bases at J, with 19 bases in the middle. This CDR3 has 16 amino acids. Germline V lookup: CDR1 MGHRA, CDR2 YSYEKL. In DNA, the CDR3 is TGCGCCAGCAGCCCGCAACCGATCACAGGGTTTCAGCCCCAGCATTTT. Translation: CASSPQPITGFQPQHF.

V usage is TRBV10-3 and J usage is TRBJ1-1; 7 bases line up with TRBD1. Germline V gives CDR1 ENHRY, CDR2 SYGVKD. The CDR3 length is 12 residues. The ends lost 6 bases at V and 6 bases at J; junction bases unmatched: 4. CDR3 in amino acids: CAISPTGAEAFF. CDR3 DNA sequence: TGTGCCATCAGCCCTACAGGGGCTGAAGCTTTCTTT.

This chain connects TRBV28 to TRBJ1-5; D might be TRBD1 (6 bases). V shed 6 bases and J shed 2 bases, with 17 bases lying between them. The length of the CDR3 is 16 residues. The germline gives CDR1 MDHEN, CDR2 SYDVKM. CDR3 sequence: CASSPWVAGGNQPQHF. CDR3 coding DNA: TGTGCCAGCAGCCCATGGGTAGCAGGGGGCAATCAGCCCCAGCATTTT.

V is TRBV7-8 and J is TRBJ1-2; D is perhaps TRBD1 (6 bases). V was trimmed by 1 base and J by 4 bases, leaving 13 bases between them. Germline lookup yields CDR1 SGHVS and CDR2 FQNEAQ. This CDR3 spans 15 amino acids. CDR3 protein: CASSLETGAFYGYTF. CDR3 DNA: TGTGCCAGCAGCTTAGAGACAGGTGCCTTCTATGGCTACACCTTC.

This rearrangement joins TRBV2 to TRBJ2-7; D gene ambiguous. This CDR3 spans 12 amino acids. Trimming stripped 5 bases from V and 3 bases from J, with 8 bases between. In germline, CDR1 is SNHLY, CDR2 FYNNEI. CDR3 loop: CASSRNSYEQYF. The CDR3 DNA sequence: TGTGCCAGCAGTCGAAACAGCTACGAGCAGTACTTC. The whole variable domain, filled in from reference TRBV2 and TRBJ2-7, reads EPEVTQTPSHQVTQMGQEVILRCVPISNHLYFYWYRQILGQKVEFLVSFYNNEISEKSEIFDDQFSVERPDGSNFTLKIRSTKLEDSAMYFCASSRNSYEQYFGPGTRLTVT.